A selection of T cell receptor beta chains follows, all from one sample in a study of blood T cell repertoires in COVID-19. Sequencing used immunoSEQ multiplex PCR; TCRdb keeps in-frame clones, though not all of them. Of some 500,000 clones in the sample, less than 90% were seen once. Sequenced sample: peripheral blood. Receptors were obtained from a woman between 45 and 65 years old with COVID-19, enrolled during active disease. CDR3s include the opening cysteine and the closing phenylalanine or tryptophan. Fields, in order: J gene, V gene, D gene, clone size, CDR3 protein, CDR3 DNA. A D gene is named only where the DNA matches it firmly. Rows give clone size only sometimes, using once, few, many, or a class for an expanded clone.

J: TRBJ2-1
V: TRBV29-1
D: TRBD2
size: -
CDR3: CSAYSGGHNEQFF
DNA: TGCAGCGCATATAGCGGGGGCCACAATGAGCAGTTCTTC

J: TRBJ2-3
V: TRBV10-3
D: -
size: -
CDR3: CATKDRETDTQYF
DNA: TGTGCCACCAAAGACCGGGAAACAGATACGCAGTATTTT

J: TRBJ2-3
V: TRBV4-2
D: TRBD2
size: once
CDR3: CASSHPGLAGGDSTDTQYF
DNA: TGTGCCAGCAGCCACCCGGGACTAGCGGGGGGAGACAGCACAGATACGCAGTATTTT

J: TRBJ1-2
V: TRBV29-1
D: TRBD1
size: -
CDR3: CSVDTGQGSYGYTF
DNA: TGCAGCGTAGACACGGGACAGGGATCCTATGGCTACACCTTC

J: TRBJ1-2
V: TRBV6-5
D: -
size: -
CDR3: CASTPTGLGGYTF
DNA: TGTGCCAGCACCCCGACGGGTCTAGGCGGCTACACCTTC

J: TRBJ2-1
V: TRBV7-2
D: TRBD1
size: -
CDR3: CASSLGSGTGRVNEQFF
DNA: TGTGCCAGCAGCTTGGGCTCCGGGACAGGGAGGGTCAATGAGCAGTTCTTC

J: TRBJ1-3
V: TRBV9
D: -
size: -
CDR3: CASSVAGSGNTIYF
DNA: TGTGCCAGCAGCGTAGCGGGGTCTGGAAACACCATATATTTT

J: TRBJ2-1
V: TRBV7-3
D: -
size: -
CDR3: CASSLGLNNEQFF
DNA: TGTGCCAGCAGCTTAGGACTAAACAATGAGCAGTTCTTC

J: TRBJ2-7
V: TRBV6-5
D: TRBD2
size: -
CDR3: CASSRGTSGNHEQYF
DNA: TGTGCCAGCAGTCGGGGGACTAGCGGGAACCACGAGCAGTACTTC

J: TRBJ2-5
V: TRBV27
D: -
size: -
CDR3: CASSWGQGNGETQYF
DNA: TGTGCCAGCAGTTGGGGGCAGGGGAATGGGGAGACCCAGTACTTC

J: TRBJ2-2
V: TRBV5-4
D: TRBD2
size: -
CDR3: CASSLGVGGTSAGELFF
DNA: TGTGCCAGCAGCTTAGGGGTTGGGGGGACTAGCGCCGGGGAGCTGTTTTTT

J: TRBJ2-4
V: TRBV19
D: TRBD1
size: -
CDR3: CASSRDSQAPEYF
DNA: TGTGCCAGTAGTCGGGACAGTCAGGCTCCTGAGTACTTC

J: TRBJ2-7
V: TRBV10-2
D: TRBD1
size: -
CDR3: CASSEGQGITYEQYF
DNA: TGCGCCAGCAGTGAGGGACAGGGGATAACCTACGAGCAGTACTTC

J: TRBJ2-3
V: TRBV5-1
D: TRBD1
size: -
CDR3: CASSSRDRGPDTQYF
DNA: TGCGCCAGCAGCTCCCGGGACAGGGGCCCAGATACGCAGTATTTT

J: TRBJ1-2
V: TRBV6-5
D: TRBD1
size: -
CDR3: CASSFGTGGAGYTF
DNA: TGTGCCAGCAGTTTTGGGACAGGGGGCGCGGGCTACACCTTC

J: TRBJ2-3
V: TRBV12-3/TRBV12-4
D: -
size: -
CDR3: CASSVDRDTQYF
DNA: TGTGCCAGCAGTGTAGATAGAGATACGCAGTATTTT

J: TRBJ1-2
V: TRBV6-5
D: TRBD1
size: -
CDR3: CATTGVYGYTF
DNA: TGTGCCACCACAGGGGTCTATGGCTACACCTTC

J: TRBJ2-3
V: TRBV3-1/TRBV3-2
D: TRBD2
size: -
CDR3: CASSQARGGTDTQYF
DNA: TGTGCCAGCAGCCAAGCTCGGGGGGGCACAGATACGCAGTATTTT

J: TRBJ1-1
V: TRBV30
D: -
size: -
CDR3: CAWRAGANTEAFF
DNA: TGTGCCTGGAGGGCAGGGGCGAACACTGAAGCTTTCTTT

J: TRBJ2-7
V: TRBV3-1/TRBV3-2
D: TRBD1
size: -
CDR3: CASSQGQTGNQHEQYF
DNA: TGTGCCAGCAGCCAAGGTCAGACAGGGAACCAACACGAGCAGTACTTC